One and the same sample provided the 10 T cell receptor beta chains below, sequenced in a study of blood T cell repertoires in COVID-19. The table came from immunoSEQ multiplex PCR; TCRdb's copy has only in-frame clones and leaves some out. The data hold 130,000 or so clones, with just under 85% observed a single time. The sample taken for sequencing was PBMCs or T cells enriched from blood (not recorded which). All receptors derive from a middle-aged man who had recovered from COVID-19.

The chain combines TRBV3-1 (or the pseudogene TRBV3-2) with TRBJ2-3, with 9 nucleotides matching TRBD2. The germline CDR1 and CDR2 sequences are LGHDT and YNNKEL (reference sequence). This CDR3 is built from 16 residues. The V segment lost 0 bases and the J segment 5 bases; nucleotides outside the gene matches: 6. The CDR3 DNA reads as TGTGCCAGCAGCCAAGATGGCGGGGGGGCCAGAGATACGCAGTATTTT. This sequence encodes CASSQDGGGARDTQYF.

Remarks on this clone: One junction end does not reproduce the germline sequence, and a read error may be involved. The chain combines TRBV12-3 or TRBV12-4 with TRBJ1-2, with D unclear. This CDR3 spans 13 amino acids. The CDR3 loop reads CAGSFESTYGYTF. The CDR3 nucleotides are TGTGCCGGCAGTTTCGAGAGTACCTATGGCTACACCTTC.

This chain joins TRBV19 and TRBJ2-4, with D unclear. Germline V gene sequence: CDR1 LNHDA, CDR2 SQIVND (reference sequence). This CDR3 region has 14 residues. The V end was cut by 5 bases, the J end by 2 bases, with 10 bases between. Here the CDR3 DNA reads TGTGCCAGTAGTCCCCCCCGGTCCAAAAACATTCAGTACTTC. Amino acid sequence: CASSPPRSKNIQYF.

J is TRBJ1-3 and V is TRBV6-6, with D possibly TRBD1 on 5 matching bases. Germline V gene data show CDR1 as MNHNY and CDR2 as SVGAGI (reference sequence). The CDR3 sequence is 15 residues long. V was pared by 2 bases and J by 4 bases, with 12 bases between. The CDR3 spells CASSYPGTVGNTIYF. CDR3 bases: TGTGCCAGCAGTTACCCCGGGACTGTGGGAAACACCATATATTTT.

The V and J genes are TRBV19 and TRBJ2-5; D possibly corresponds to TRBD2 (5 bases). Germline lookup yields CDR1 LNHDA and CDR2 SQIVND (reference sequence). This CDR3 comprises 13 residues. With 7 bases removed from V and 0 bases from J, the gap between germline ends came to 9 bases. The CDR3: CASNRGYQETQYF. For the CDR3, the DNA is TGTGCCAGTAACCGCGGGTACCAAGAGACCCAGTACTTC. Based on the CDR3 plus reference TRBV19 and TRBJ2-5, the full variable domain is DGGITQSPKYLFRKEGQNVTLSCEQNLNHDAMYWYRQDPGQGLRLIYYSQIVNDFQKGDIAEGYSVSREKKESFPLTVTSAQKNPTAFYLCASNRGYQETQYFGPGTRLLVL.

The CDR3 here is CASSSDRGPTYEQYF. The CDR3 DNA reads as TGTGCCAGCAGTTCAGACAGGGGGCCTACCTACGAGCAGTACTTC. The chain combines TRBV6-5 with TRBJ2-7; TRBD1 agrees at 10 bases. Germline trimming cut 4 bases from V and 2 bases from J; bases unmatched to any gene: 5. The CDR3 sequence is 15 residues long. Germline CDR1 and CDR2: MNHEY and SVGAGI.

The rearrangement uses TRBV5-1 and TRBJ1-4; D is possibly TRBD1 (6 bases). Germline lookup yields CDR1 SGHRS and CDR2 YFSETQ. This CDR3 has 14 residues. The V end was cut by 0 bases, the J end by 10 bases, with 13 bases between. CDR3 bases: TGCGCCAGCAGCTTGGACCCCAGGGGTGGAAAACTGTTTTTT. Protein sequence: CASSLDPRGGKLFF.

Only a few counts were recorded for this clone. The J gene is TRBJ2-1, the V gene TRBV19; 8 bases map to TRBD2. Germline V CDR1 and CDR2: LNHDA, SQIVND (reference sequence). The CDR3 runs to 14 residues. V was pared by 11 bases and J by 2 bases, with 8 bases of the junction left unmatched. The CDR3 nucleotides read TGTGCCTCCGGGGGGGGCCTTCCCTACAATGAGCAGTTCTTC. Its protein is CASGGGLPYNEQFF. Full variable domain (missing parts from reference TRBV19 and TRBJ2-1): DGGITQSPKYLFRKEGQNVTLSCEQNLNHDAMYWYRQDPGQGLRLIYYSQIVNDFQKGDIAEGYSVSREKKESFPLTVTSAQKNPTAFYLCASGGGLPYNEQFFGPGTRLTVL.

CDR3 DNA sequence: TGTGCCAGCAGCCCAACAGGGATTGTGGAGACCCAGTACTTC. This codes for CASSPTGIVETQYF. The chain carries TRBV2 and TRBJ2-5, with D possibly being TRBD1 (6 bases). Trimming pared 6 bases from V and 5 bases from J, leaving 16 bases between. The germline V gene has CDR1 SNHLY and CDR2 FYNNEI. The CDR3 runs to 14 residues. Full variable domain (rest looked up from reference TRBV2 and TRBJ2-5): EPEVTQTPSHQVTQMGQEVILRCVPISNHLYFYWYRQILGQKVEFLVSFYNNEISEKSEIFDDQFSVERPDGSNFTLKIRSTKLEDSAMYFCASSPTGIVETQYFGPGTRLLVL.

The CDR3 sequence: CASSNRGGTDTQYF. As DNA, the CDR3 is TGTGCCAGTAGTAACCGGGGGGGTACAGATACGCAGTATTTT. This chain connects TRBV19 to TRBJ2-3, with 8 bases aligning to TRBD2. The CDR3 has 14 residues. Germline CDR1 reads LNHDA; CDR2 reads SQIVND (reference sequence). The ends lost 4 bases at V and 3 bases at J; junction bases unmatched: 3. The full variable domain, completed using reference TRBV19 and TRBJ2-3, is DGGITQSPKYLFRKEGQNVTLSCEQNLNHDAMYWYRQDPGQGLRLIYYSQIVNDFQKGDIAEGYSVSREKKESFPLTVTSAQKNPTAFYLCASSNRGGTDTQYFGPGTRLTVL.